The following is a TCR beta chain sequence with its context. Trimming at V came to 8 bases and at J to 3 bases, leaving 8 bases not matched to a gene. Germline V gene data show CDR1 as ENHRY and CDR2 as SYGVKD. This CDR3 region has 14 residues. These data belong to a study of control samples from healthy donors and cancer patients. Clones were sequenced by immunoSEQ multiplex PCR, and TCRdb holds only the in-frame ones, with some missing. The sample holds 150,000 or so clones; over 85% are singletons and the top ten take around 2.4%. This receptor was taken from a man in his fifties in good health. The chain joins TRBV10-3 to TRBJ2-7; 9 nucleotides line up with TRBD1. The sample taken for sequencing was blood. The DNA of the CDR3 is TGTGCCATCGGAGGCGGGACAGGGATCTACGAGCAGTACTTC. Translating it yields CAIGGGTGIYEQYF.